This entry concerns a single T cell receptor (beta chain). This clonotype is described as large (0.1 to 1%). Its antigen remains unidentified. Base qualities were left out, and no much larger clone turns up one base away. The data are from a study of T cells in AML relapse after transplant (dated by TCRdb to the late 2010s). Notes on the research overall: This retrospective study examined inhibitory receptor expression and TCR repertoires of bone marrow T cells in patients who received allogeneic HSCT for myeloid malignancy.

The germline V gene gives CDR1 as SGHRS and CDR2 as YFSETQ. The CDR3 measures 13 amino acids from cysteine to phenylalanine. Just CDR3 DNA is preserved here, 39 bases in frame from base 1. Deletion took 2 bases off V and 9 bases off J, with a span of 14 bases between the germline ends. Library preparation employed PCR. A modified RACE PCR protocol, rather than multiplex PCR, was used to amplify TCR alpha and beta chains from RNA. Libraries were sequenced on an Illumina MiSeq, and raw reads were demultiplexed by sample-specific barcode combinations. From the authors' description of their analysis: TCR clonotypes were identified from the sequencing reads using MiXCR software. TCRdb reran the public reads through fastp at Q25 and MiXCR, keeping productive beta chains. Rows matching on CDR3 protein sequence are summarized as one entry with the most common DNA and genes. These V and J calls originate from TCRdb's pipeline instead of the authors' own analysis. Across this sample there are approximately 400 distinct CDR3 sequences, with about a fifth seen only once. About 28% of the sample lies in the top ten.

Beyond this particular receptor, the publication reports: The TCR repertoire comparisons were based on very few samples, with only three individuals in each group for unsorted bone marrow.

This receptor was taken from a human donor who had a stem cell transplant for acute myeloid leukemia. Some T cells present after a transplant may be cells of the graft donor. Sequenced material: bone marrow, either the whole sample or a sorted T cell fraction (not recorded which), taken at relapse. This chain is built from TRBV5-1 and TRBJ1-1; perhaps TRBD1 is the D gene, with 6 bases matching. The nucleotides are TGCGCCAGCAGCTTAGGGGGTGAAAATAAAGCTTTCTTT. Translated, it gives CASSLGGENKAFF.